The rows below give T cell receptor beta chains drawn from one sample of a study of breast tumors, draining lymph nodes, adjacent tissues. TCRdb ran MiXCR on the multiplex PCR reads and lists one entry per CDR3 protein. The repertoire includes about 180,000 distinct CDR3 sequences, about 33% of them detected once, and around 4.5% sits in the top ten. The sample consisted of axillary lymph node tissue. These receptors all come from a female donor with breast cancer. Some clones in this sample may be carry-over from other donors' samples. CDR3s leave out the opening cysteine and the closing phenylalanine or tryptophan. Rows may omit the clone size; those that give it use once, few, many or a size class.

j_gene,abundance,v_gene,CDR3aa
TRBJ2-5,.,TRBV20-1,SARIALQETQY
TRBJ2-5,.,TRBV6-2/TRBV6-3,ASSYWRTGEQTQY
TRBJ2-5,many,TRBV11-3,ASSLEDRSTQETQY
TRBJ1-1,many,TRBV2,ASSDEGVTEAF
TRBJ2-3,few,TRBV6-1,ASTQVRGSYPISTDTQY
TRBJ2-7,.,TRBV12-3/TRBV12-4,ASGTGGSSYEQY
TRBJ2-6,.,TRBV6-1,ASTDPVRTNVLT
TRBJ1-2,few,TRBV6-5,ASSYSSGGHTNYGYT
TRBJ2-7,many,TRBV2,ASQGLPAYEQY
TRBJ2-7,many,TRBV11-1,ASNPGLVSYEQY
TRBJ2-7,many,TRBV9,ASSVVAAGREQY
TRBJ1-6,many,TRBV19,ASSSSPGAYNSPLH
TRBJ2-7,many,TRBV20-1,SARPFSSYEQY
TRBJ2-2,many,TRBV7-3,ASSLGLVGNTGELF
TRBJ1-4,many,TRBV2,ASISLRGADEKLF
TRBJ1-2,many,TRBV7-2,ASSLAVGPGYGYT
TRBJ2-1,many,TRBV7-9,ASNLRQGKYNEQF
TRBJ2-2,.,TRBV20-1,SARQVNPNTGELF
TRBJ1-5,many,TRBV19,ASSHGGQPQH
TRBJ2-1,many,TRBV7-8,ASSLGCYNEQF
TRBJ2-7,few,TRBV27,ASGRLAGGYEQY
TRBJ1-4,.,TRBV10-3,AISRDRVGEKLF
TRBJ1-5,many,TRBV9,ASSVGGAGQPQH
TRBJ2-1,many,TRBV5-1,ASSLALAGHNEQF
TRBJ1-1,few,TRBV29-1,SVRWGVTEAF
TRBJ1-5,many,TRBV19,ASTTGSPGQPQH
TRBJ1-1,.,TRBV6-6,ASSLDRGHFMNTEAF
TRBJ2-2,many,TRBV11-3,ASSFQAGTGAHTGELF
TRBJ2-2,.,TRBV9,ASTRNAVTGELF
TRBJ1-2,once,TRBV2,ASRLVRGGYT
TRBJ2-6,.,TRBV7-9,ASSGGGRQNTEA
TRBJ2-4,.,TRBV30,AWGHDGVRDIQY
TRBJ1-2,many,TRBV20-1,SARPPGPVFEGYT
TRBJ1-2,many,TRBV29-1,SVEVGRVYGYT
TRBJ2-3,.,TRBV12-3/TRBV12-4,ASSTGLSADTQY
TRBJ2-2,.,TRBV27,ASSRGQNTGELF
TRBJ2-3,.,TRBV19,ASSQSGVGGGSDTQY
TRBJ1-2,many,TRBV11-2,ASSFNRGRFYGYT
TRBJ2-1,.,TRBV2,ASREQF
TRBJ2-4,few,TRBV7-9,ASSGTSGRRNIQY
TRBJ2-3,many,TRBV11-2,ASSSSGGSTDTQY
TRBJ1-1,few,TRBV29-1,SVRGLNTEAF
TRBJ2-1,.,TRBV10-2,ASSGSGTSGGGI
TRBJ2-7,many,TRBV5-5,ASRGGWDQY
TRBJ2-1,many,TRBV29-1,SSLGLRTSGGDEQF
TRBJ2-1,many,TRBV20-1,SAREVGVWNEQF
TRBJ2-7,many,TRBV11-2,ASSLLLGSSYEQY
TRBJ2-7,many,TRBV9,ASSADSYEQY
TRBJ2-3,many,TRBV20-1,SATGLAGYTDTQY
TRBJ1-1,many,TRBV15,ATSRPRGTEAF
TRBJ2-7,many,TRBV20-1,SARDTPTGDEQY
TRBJ2-2,many,TRBV13,ASSLRGVARTGELF
TRBJ1-2,.,TRBV10-3,AIFGSGDSRPGYT
TRBJ1-4,many,TRBV3-1,ASSQREGEKLF
TRBJ2-7,.,TRBV10-2,ASTRTSGSEYEQY